The 27 T cell receptor beta chains given below trace back to one sample, sequenced in a study of early T cells in non-severe SARS-CoV-2 infection. Using its own MiXCR run on the 5' RACE reads, TCRdb lists one record per CDR3 protein. The sample yields some 80,000 distinct CDR3 sequences, about 13% seen once. Material: whole blood. The source is an adult who was a healthcare worker with PCR-confirmed SARS-CoV-2 infection or an uninfected control (not recorded which).

Ten or more counts support this clonotype. For the CDR3, the DNA is TGTGCCAGCAGTTTAGACGGGACAGGGCGTCAGCCCCAGCATTTT. This sequence encodes CASSLDGTGRQPQHF. This chain connects TRBV12-3 or TRBV12-4 to TRBJ1-5; 9 bases map to TRBD1. This CDR3 comprises 15 residues. The junction had 4 bases not matched to a gene; V was cut back by 1 base and J by 6 bases.

This chain connects TRBV4-1 to TRBJ1-1; 9 bases are a match to TRBD1. The trim removed 0 bases at V and 3 bases at J, leaving 5 bases unmatched. Germline-derived CDR1 and CDR2 are MGHRA and YSYEKL. The CDR3 sequence is 16 residues long. DNA for the CDR3: TGCGCCAGCAGCCAAGATGGGACAGGGTGGGACACTGAAGCTTTCTTT. Its translation: CASSQDGTGWDTEAFF.

The chain uses TRBV5-4 and TRBJ2-7, with 8 bases fitting TRBD1. The ends lost 5 bases at V and 6 bases at J; junction bases unmatched: 7. The CDR3 contains 13 residues. The germline V gene encodes CDR1 SGHNT and CDR2 YYREEE (reference sequence). The CDR3 coding sequence is TGTGCCAGCAGGTCACAGGGGGTTGTCGAGCAGTACTTC. Translating it yields CASRSQGVVEQYF.

This clonotype occurred a few times. V usage is TRBV6-2 or TRBV6-3 and J usage is TRBJ1-1; maybe TRBD1 (6 bases). V was clipped by 6 bases and J by 5 bases, with 16 bases between them. The CDR3 has 14 residues. Germline CDR1 is MNHEY and CDR2 is SVGEGT. The CDR3 DNA sequence: TGTGCCAGCAGCCCAGACAGGTGCGGGACTGAAGCTTTCTTT. Protein sequence: CASSPDRCGTEAFF.

This chain connects TRBV9 to TRBJ2-1; 9 nucleotides match TRBD2. Germline CDR1 is SGDLS and CDR2 is YYNGEE. The CDR3 length is 16 residues. With 0 bases clipped from V and 2 bases from J, the junction kept 3 bases outside the gene matches. CDR3 coding DNA: TGTGCCAGCAGCGTAGCGGGGACTAGCCCCTACAATGAGCAGTTCTTC. Translated: CASSVAGTSPYNEQFF.

This clonotype came up many times. The J gene is TRBJ2-3, the V gene TRBV7-2, with TRBD2 identical over 8 bases. The CDR3 is made up of 13 amino acids. The junction had 12 bases not matched to a gene; V was cut back by 5 bases and J by 14 bases. Germline CDR1 is SGHTA and CDR2 is FQGNSA. The CDR3 sequence is CASSPFRTSGGYF. In DNA form, the CDR3 reads TGTGCCAGCAGCCCCTTTCGTACTAGCGGAGGGTATTTT. The full variable domain, rest sourced from reference TRBV7-2 and TRBJ2-3, is GAGVSQSPSNKVTEKGKDVELRCDPISGHTALYWYRQSLGQGLEFLIYFQGNSAPDKSGLPSDRFSAERTGGSVSTLTIQRTQQEDSAVYLCASSPFRTSGGYFGPGTRLTVL.

This clonotype has ten or more counts. As DNA, the CDR3 is TGTGCCATCAGTGAGATCTCGGGCATTGGGGAGCTGTTTTTT. It codes for CAISEISGIGELFF. The genes are TRBV10-3 and TRBJ2-2; D unresolved. Per the germline V gene, CDR1 is ENHRY and CDR2 is SYGVKD. The V gene lost 2 bases and the J gene lost 8 bases, with 12 bases spanning the gap. The CDR3 length is 14 residues.

A few counts support this clonotype. V usage is TRBV20-1 and J usage is TRBJ2-3; 9 bases line up with TRBD2. The CDR3 length is 12 residues. Per germline, CDR1 DFQATT and CDR2 SNEGSKA (reference sequence). CDR3 loop: CSAAGGSDTQYF. The CDR3 DNA reads TGCAGCGCCGCGGGAGGGAGCGATACGCAGTATTTT.

The gene calls are TRBV6-1 and TRBJ2-3, with D perhaps matching TRBD1 or TRBD2 (5 bases each). This CDR3 has 13 amino acids. V lost 3 bases and J 3 bases, leaving 7 bases between the germline ends. Germline-derived CDR1 and CDR2 are MNHNS and SASEGT. DNA for the CDR3: TGTGCCAGCAGTGAGGGACCTACAGATACGCAGTATTTT. Encoded protein: CASSEGPTDTQYF.

This clonotype was counted only a few times. The chain employs TRBV9 and TRBJ2-3; TRBD1 matches at 7 bases. There are 14 residues in the CDR3. The germline V gene encodes CDR1 SGDLS and CDR2 YYNGEE. The ends lost 0 bases at V and 6 bases at J; junction bases unmatched: 4. CDR3 nucleotide sequence: TGTGCCAGCAGCGTAGAGGGGGCCCGGGATACGCAGTATTTT. Translation gives CASSVEGARDTQYF.

This chain connects TRBV6-5 to TRBJ1-5; D gene ambiguous. Trimming left V 5 bases short and J 4 bases short, with 9 bases between. This CDR3 has 13 residues. Germline lookup yields CDR1 MNHEY and CDR2 SVGAGI. CDR3 sequence: CASSQTRNQPQHF. In DNA, the CDR3 is TGTGCCAGCAGTCAAACAAGAAATCAGCCCCAGCATTTT.

This clonotype has a count of ten or more. V is TRBV13 and J is TRBJ1-4, with D possibly being TRBD1 (5 bases). CDR3 size: 14 residues. Germline V lookup: CDR1 PRHDT, CDR2 FYEKMQ (reference sequence). Trimming took off 5 bases at V and 8 bases at J, with 15 bases between the two ends. This CDR3 reads CASSPGRRNEKLFF. The CDR3 DNA reads TGTGCCAGCAGCCCGGGACGGCGCAACGAAAAACTGTTTTTT.

This clonotype was seen a few times. V gene TRBV21-1 combines with J gene TRBJ1-1. TRBV21-1 is tagged as a pseudogene. The CDR3 covers 9 residues. The CDR3 sequence is CASQCEAFF. In DNA form, the CDR3 reads TGTGCCAGCCAGTGTGAAGCTTTCTTT.

This clonotype was observed many times. The chain uses TRBV5-5 and TRBJ1-1; 7 positions agree with TRBD1. The germline V gene has CDR1 SGHKS and CDR2 YYEKEE (reference sequence). Germline trimming cut 4 bases from V and 3 bases from J; bases unmatched to any gene: 3. The CDR3 is 13 residues long. Written as DNA, the CDR3 is TGTGCCAGCAGCCGCACAGGGGACACTGAAGCTTTCTTT. Its protein is CASSRTGDTEAFF.

This clonotype was found many times. This sequence joins TRBV20-1 and TRBJ1-5; D call uncertain. The CDR3 totals 15 residues. Trimming removed 1 base from V and 4 bases from J, with 14 bases in between. Germline-derived CDR1 and CDR2 are DFQATT and SNEGSKA (reference sequence). The DNA of the CDR3 is TGCAGTGCTAGAGTGTCGGCAGGTCCTAATCAGCCCCAGCATTTT. Its translation is CSARVSAGPNQPQHF.

This sequence joins TRBV6-6 and TRBJ2-5; D is ambiguous. The CDR3 spans 14 residues. Trimming stripped 3 bases from V and 5 bases from J, with 13 bases between. Per the germline V gene, CDR1 is MNHNY and CDR2 is SVGAGI (reference sequence). DNA for the CDR3: TGTGCCAGCAGTTATGGGTCTACCCGCGAGACCCAGTACTTC. Protein product: CASSYGSTRETQYF.

This clonotype was found a few times. V gene TRBV5-1 combines with J gene TRBJ1-3; D uncertain. The CDR3 is made up of 13 amino acids. Germline CDR1 is SGHRS and CDR2 is YFSETQ. The ends were cut back, 4 bases at V and 8 bases at J, with 13 bases in the middle. CDR3 protein: CASSPFGRDTIYF. The CDR3 nucleotides are TGCGCCAGCAGCCCGTTTGGAAGAGACACCATATATTTT.

This clonotype was picked up a small number of times. The gene calls are TRBV4-3 and TRBJ2-1, with 7 nucleotides matching TRBD1. Losses at the gene ends were 2 bases for V and 8 bases for J; bases not matched to a gene: 15. Germline CDR1 is LGHNA and CDR2 is YSLEER. The CDR3 sequence is 17 residues long. This chain's CDR3 is CASSQSLPGTVWDEQFF. CDR3 nucleotides: TGCGCCAGCAGCCAATCCCTACCGGGGACAGTGTGGGATGAGCAGTTCTTC.

There are many counts of this clonotype. The chain has TRBV5-1 and TRBJ2-7, with 9 bases aligning to TRBD1. Germline V gene data show CDR1 as SGHRS and CDR2 as YFSETQ. The CDR3 length is 16 residues. V was clipped by 3 bases and J by 6 bases; unmatched bases: 13. The CDR3 protein is CASSSGPIWTGVEQYF. The CDR3, as DNA: TGCGCCAGCAGCTCAGGACCCATTTGGACAGGGGTCGAGCAGTACTTC. Filled out from reference TRBV5-1 and TRBJ2-7, the complete variable domain reads KAGVTQTPRYLIKTRGQQVTLSCSPISGHRSVSWYQQTPGQGLQFLFEYFSETQRNKGNFPGRFSGRQFSNSRSEMNVSTLELGDSALYLCASSSGPIWTGVEQYFGPGTRLTVT.

This chain connects TRBV7-9 to TRBJ2-7; 10 bases agree with TRBD2. Germline V gene sequence: CDR1 SEHNR, CDR2 FQNEAQ (reference sequence). V was clipped by 8 bases and J by 2 bases; unmatched bases: 9. There are 15 residues in the CDR3. Written as DNA, the CDR3 is TGTGCCAGCGGTCTAGCGGGGGTCGGCCCCTACGAGCAGTACTTC. As protein: CASGLAGVGPYEQYF.

This clonotype was counted many times. The chain is built from TRBV7-2 and TRBJ2-7, with no clear D. CDR3 length: 11 residues. The germline gives CDR1 SGHTA, CDR2 FQGNSA. V was clipped by 5 bases and J by 1 base, with 3 bases between them. The CDR3: CASSVSYEQYF. The CDR3 DNA reads TGTGCCAGCAGCGTTTCCTACGAGCAGTACTTC.

J is TRBJ2-7 and V is TRBV29-1; maybe TRBD1 (6 bases). This CDR3 contains 12 residues. The germline V gene encodes CDR1 SQVTM and CDR2 ANQGSEA. V lost 2 bases and J 3 bases, leaving 8 bases between the germline ends. In DNA, the CDR3 is TGCAGCGTTGAAACAGGGATCTACGAGCAGTACTTC. Its protein is CSVETGIYEQYF.

Concerning this clonotype itself: This may come from a read error, since a much larger clone is one base off. J is TRBJ2-7 and V is TRBV7-9; 8 bases agree with TRBD1. Germline lookup yields CDR1 SEHNR and CDR2 FQNEAQ (reference sequence). The CDR3 sequence is 16 residues long. V was pared by 4 bases and J by 7 bases, with 15 bases of the junction left unmatched. CDR3 loop: CASSSTPGTGLREQYV. CDR3 coding DNA: TGTGCCAGCAGCTCAACACCCGGGACAGGCCTCCGGGAGCAGTACGTC.

This chain connects TRBV5-1 to TRBJ2-3; 11 positions agree with TRBD2. The CDR3 covers 16 residues. Per germline, CDR1 SGHRS and CDR2 YFSETQ. Trimming took 2 bases from V and 4 from J; bases not matched to a gene: 6. CDR3 nucleotides: TGCGCCAGCAGCTTTTTGACTAGCGGGGCGTCAGATACGCAGTATTTT. Its translation: CASSFLTSGASDTQYF.

This clonotype has at least ten counts. This sequence joins TRBV9 and TRBJ1-1; TRBD1 might be the D (6 bases). CDR3 size: 19 residues. Germline CDR1 is SGDLS and CDR2 is YYNGEE. V was shortened by 3 bases and J by 0 bases, with 24 bases between the two germline ends. This chain's CDR3 is CASSAPVDGQRLLNTEAFF. The CDR3 DNA is TGTGCCAGCAGCGCCCCGGTGGATGGACAGAGATTATTGAACACTGAAGCTTTCTTT.

This clonotype showed up many times. The chain couples TRBV29-1 to TRBJ2-1; 10 nucleotides agree with TRBD2. Trimming cost V 6 bases and J 6 bases; bases outside gene matches: 8. From germline, CDR1 is SQVTM and CDR2 ANQGSEA. The CDR3 covers 14 residues. The CDR3, as DNA: TGCAGCGTAGGCCAGCGGGGGGGCGTCAATGAGCAGTTCTTC. Amino acid sequence: CSVGQRGGVNEQFF.

This clonotype occurred many times. This sequence joins TRBV20-1 and TRBJ2-7; tentatively, D is TRBD1 or TRBD2 (5 bases each). This CDR3 is built from 12 residues. Germline loops: CDR1 DFQATT, CDR2 SNEGSKA (reference sequence). V shed 1 base and J shed 7 bases, with 11 bases lying between them. CDR3 protein: CSARGDLREQYF. CDR3 coding DNA: TGCAGTGCTAGAGGGGACCTCCGGGAGCAGTACTTC.